This record covers a single TCR beta chain. Original methodology: How many nucleated cells were present was estimated from reference gene primer amplification. Using immunoSEQ multiplex PCR, the repertoire was profiled, and TCRdb retains in-frame clones only, with some absent. Clonal size and the V and J genes are those of that table, whereas D and trimming came from the DNA. This table has over 95,000 clones, 84% appearing once. This specimen comes from a study of blood T cell repertoires in COVID-19. Overall study context: Spain, Italy and the United States supplied samples that represented acute and convalescent COVID-19.

Per the germline V gene, CDR1 is SGHKS and CDR2 is YYEKEE (reference sequence). The length of the CDR3 is 15 residues. With V trimmed by 4 bases and J by 1 base, 7 bases remained unmatched. The V call is TRBV5-5, the J call TRBJ2-5, with 7 bases aligning to TRBD1. This TCR was sampled from a woman aged 40 to 50 with acute or convalescent COVID-19. The sequencing sample was made of peripheral blood. In nucleotides, the CDR3 is TGTGCCAGCAGCAGGGGGCCTGGGGTCCAAGAGACCCAGTACTTC. Amino acids: CASSRGPGVQETQYF.